By its share, the clone carrying this T cell receptor beta chain is medium-sized (0.01 to 0.1%). V lost 4 bases to trimming and J lost 0 bases, with 10 bases between them. The CDR3 spans 15 residues. Germline V gene data show CDR1 as SGHNT and CDR2 as YYREEE (reference sequence). One entry per CDR3 protein, called by TCRdb with MiXCR from the reads. The sample records 3,500 to 5,000 distinct CDR3 sequences, 10% being singletons. Sequenced input: CD4+ T cells from synovial fluid. The sequence was collected from a human donor with rheumatoid arthritis. The chain recombines TRBV5-4 with TRBJ1-4; D remains ambiguous. The CDR3 loop reads CASSAKVATNEKLFF. The CDR3 DNA reads TGTGCCAGCAGCGCTAAGGTTGCAACTAATGAAAAACTGTTTTTT.